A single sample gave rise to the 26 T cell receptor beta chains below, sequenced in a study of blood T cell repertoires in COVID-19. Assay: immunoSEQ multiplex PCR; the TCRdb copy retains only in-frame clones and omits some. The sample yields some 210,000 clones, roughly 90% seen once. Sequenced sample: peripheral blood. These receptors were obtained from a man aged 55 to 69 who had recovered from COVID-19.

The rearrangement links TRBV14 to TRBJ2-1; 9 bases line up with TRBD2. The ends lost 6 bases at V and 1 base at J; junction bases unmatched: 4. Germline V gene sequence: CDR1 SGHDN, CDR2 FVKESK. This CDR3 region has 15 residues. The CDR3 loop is CASRETSGSYNEQFF. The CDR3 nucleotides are TGTGCCAGCAGAGAGACTAGCGGTTCCTACAATGAGCAGTTCTTC.

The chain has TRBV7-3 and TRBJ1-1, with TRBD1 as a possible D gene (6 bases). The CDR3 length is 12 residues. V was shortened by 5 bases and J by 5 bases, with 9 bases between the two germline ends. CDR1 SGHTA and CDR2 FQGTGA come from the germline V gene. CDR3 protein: CASSEQGTEAFF. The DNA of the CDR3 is TGTGCCAGCAGCGAACAGGGAACTGAAGCTTTCTTT. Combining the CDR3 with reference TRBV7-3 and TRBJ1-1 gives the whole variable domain GAGVSQTPSNKVTEKGKYVELRCDPISGHTALYWYRQSLGQGPEFLIYFQGTGAADDSGLPNDRFFAVRPEGSVSTLKIQRTERGDSAVYLCASSEQGTEAFFGQGTRLTVV.

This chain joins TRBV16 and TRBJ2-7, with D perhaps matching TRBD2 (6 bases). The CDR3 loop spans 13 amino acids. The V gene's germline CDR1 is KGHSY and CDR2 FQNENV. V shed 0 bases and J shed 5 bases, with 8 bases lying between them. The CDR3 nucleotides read TGTGCCAGCAGCCAATCGGGGGGTAACGAGCAGTACTTC. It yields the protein CASSQSGGNEQYF.

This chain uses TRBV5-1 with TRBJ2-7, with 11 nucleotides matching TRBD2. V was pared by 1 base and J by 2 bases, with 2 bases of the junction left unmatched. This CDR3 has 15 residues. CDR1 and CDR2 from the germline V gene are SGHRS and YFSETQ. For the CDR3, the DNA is TGCGCCAGCAGCTTGTTAGCGGGAGGGCCCTACGAGCAGTACTTC. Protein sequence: CASSLLAGGPYEQYF.

In DNA, the CDR3 is TGTGCCAGCTCACCTCAACAGGGGGCTGAAGAGACCCAGTACTTC. Residues: CASSPQQGAEETQYF. The chain has TRBV18 and TRBJ2-5; the match to TRBD1 covers 9 bases. In germline, CDR1 is KGHSH, CDR2 LQKENI. The CDR3 has 15 amino acids. V was clipped by 3 bases and J by 3 bases; unmatched bases: 5.

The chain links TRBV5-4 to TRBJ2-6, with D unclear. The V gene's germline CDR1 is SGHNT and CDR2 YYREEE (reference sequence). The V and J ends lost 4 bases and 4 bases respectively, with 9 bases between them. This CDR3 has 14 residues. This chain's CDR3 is CASSQERGANVLTF. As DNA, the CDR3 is TGTGCCAGCAGCCAGGAAAGGGGGGCCAACGTCCTGACTTTC.

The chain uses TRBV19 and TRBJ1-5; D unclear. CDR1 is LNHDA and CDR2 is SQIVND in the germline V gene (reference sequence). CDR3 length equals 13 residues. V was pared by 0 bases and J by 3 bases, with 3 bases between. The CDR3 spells CASSIDFNQPQHF. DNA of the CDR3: TGTGCCAGTAGTATAGACTTCAATCAGCCCCAGCATTTT.

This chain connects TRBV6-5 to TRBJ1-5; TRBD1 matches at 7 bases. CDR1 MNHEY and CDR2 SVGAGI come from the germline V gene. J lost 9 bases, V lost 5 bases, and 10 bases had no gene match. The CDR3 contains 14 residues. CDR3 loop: CASSTRQGGWPQHF. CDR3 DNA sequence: TGTGCCAGCAGTACGAGACAGGGTGGATGGCCCCAGCATTTT.

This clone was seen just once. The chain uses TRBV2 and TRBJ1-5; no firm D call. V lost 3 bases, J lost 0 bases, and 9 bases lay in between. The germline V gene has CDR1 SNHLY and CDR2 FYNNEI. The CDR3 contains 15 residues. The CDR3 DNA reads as TGTGCCAGCAGTGAGTCCAGAGGTAGCAATCAGCCCCAGCATTTT. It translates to CASSESRGSNQPQHF.

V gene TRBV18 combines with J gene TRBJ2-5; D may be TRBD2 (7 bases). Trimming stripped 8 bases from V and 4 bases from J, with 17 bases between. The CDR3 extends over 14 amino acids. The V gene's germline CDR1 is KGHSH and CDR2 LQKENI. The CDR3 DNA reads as TGTGCCAGCGGACTAGGAGGGGGAACAGAGACCCAGTACTTC. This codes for CASGLGGGTETQYF.

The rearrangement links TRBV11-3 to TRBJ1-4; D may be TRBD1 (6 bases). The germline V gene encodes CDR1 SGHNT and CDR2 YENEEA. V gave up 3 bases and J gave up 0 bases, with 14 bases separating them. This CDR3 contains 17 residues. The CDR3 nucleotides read TGTGCCAGCAGCTTCCAACGGGACAAGCCAACTAATGAAAAACTGTTTTTT. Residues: CASSFQRDKPTNEKLFF.

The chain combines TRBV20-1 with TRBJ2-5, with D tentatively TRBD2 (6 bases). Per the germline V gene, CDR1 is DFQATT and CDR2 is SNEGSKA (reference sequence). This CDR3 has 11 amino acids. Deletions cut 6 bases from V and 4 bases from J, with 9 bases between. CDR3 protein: CSARGGETQYF. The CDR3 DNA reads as TGCAGTGCGAGGGGAGGAGAGACCCAGTACTTC.

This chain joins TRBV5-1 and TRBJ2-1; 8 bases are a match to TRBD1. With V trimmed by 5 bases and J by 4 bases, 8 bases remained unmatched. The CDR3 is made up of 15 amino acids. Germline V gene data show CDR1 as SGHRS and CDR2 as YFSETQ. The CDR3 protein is CASSQGQGTYNEQFF. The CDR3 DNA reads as TGCGCCAGCAGTCAAGGACAGGGCACATACAATGAGCAGTTCTTC.

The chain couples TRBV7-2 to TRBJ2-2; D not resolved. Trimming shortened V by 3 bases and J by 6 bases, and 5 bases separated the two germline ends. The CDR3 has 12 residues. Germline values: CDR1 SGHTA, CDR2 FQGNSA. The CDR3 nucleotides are TGTGCCAGCAGCTTTCAGGCCGGGGAGCTGTTTTTT. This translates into CASSFQAGELFF.

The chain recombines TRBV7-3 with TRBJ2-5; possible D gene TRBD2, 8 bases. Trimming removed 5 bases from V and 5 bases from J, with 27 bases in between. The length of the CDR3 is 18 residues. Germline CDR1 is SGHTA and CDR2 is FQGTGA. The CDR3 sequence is CASSPGAGGLWTGETQYF. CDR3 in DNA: TGTGCCAGCAGCCCAGGGGCGGGGGGCCTTTGGACAGGCGAGACCCAGTACTTC.

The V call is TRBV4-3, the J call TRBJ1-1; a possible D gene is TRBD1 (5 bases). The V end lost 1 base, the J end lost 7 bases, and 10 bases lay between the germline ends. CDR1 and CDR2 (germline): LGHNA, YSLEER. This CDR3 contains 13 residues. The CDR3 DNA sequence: TGCGCCAGCAGCCAAGCTGGAAGGGGTGAAGCTTTCTTT. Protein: CASSQAGRGEAFF.

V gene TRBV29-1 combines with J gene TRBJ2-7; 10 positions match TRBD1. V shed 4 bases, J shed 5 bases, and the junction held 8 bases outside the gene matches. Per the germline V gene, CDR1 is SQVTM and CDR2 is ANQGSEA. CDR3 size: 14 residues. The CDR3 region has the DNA TGCAGCGTTGCCAGACAGGGGGCTAGCCACGAGCAGTACTTC. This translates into CSVARQGASHEQYF.

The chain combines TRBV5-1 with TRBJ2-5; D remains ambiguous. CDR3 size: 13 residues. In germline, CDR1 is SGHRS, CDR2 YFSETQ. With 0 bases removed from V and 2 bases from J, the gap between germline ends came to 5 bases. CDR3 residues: CASSLGVQETQYF. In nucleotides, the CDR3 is TGCGCCAGCAGCTTGGGAGTACAAGAGACCCAGTACTTC.

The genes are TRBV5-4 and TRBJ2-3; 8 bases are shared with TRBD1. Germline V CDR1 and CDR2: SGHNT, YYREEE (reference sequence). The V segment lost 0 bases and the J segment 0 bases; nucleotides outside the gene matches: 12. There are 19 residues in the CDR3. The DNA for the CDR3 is TGTGCCAGCAGCTTGGGCAGGGGGCAATTAATATGGAGCACAGATACGCAGTATTTT. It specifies CASSLGRGQLIWSTDTQYF.

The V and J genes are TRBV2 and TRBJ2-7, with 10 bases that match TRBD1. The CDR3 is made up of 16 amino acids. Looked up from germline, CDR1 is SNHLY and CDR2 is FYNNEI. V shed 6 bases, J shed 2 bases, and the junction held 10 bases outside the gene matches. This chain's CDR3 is CASRLNPGQGPYEQYF. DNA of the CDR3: TGTGCCAGCAGATTAAACCCGGGACAGGGGCCCTACGAGCAGTACTTC.

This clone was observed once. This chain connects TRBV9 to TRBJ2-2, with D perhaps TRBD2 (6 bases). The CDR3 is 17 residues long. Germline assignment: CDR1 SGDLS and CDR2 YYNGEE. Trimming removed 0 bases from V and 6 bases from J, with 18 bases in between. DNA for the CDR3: TGTGCCAGCAGCGTAGTAGGAGGGGCTGGGCGATCCGGGGAGCTGTTTTTT. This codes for CASSVVGGAGRSGELFF.

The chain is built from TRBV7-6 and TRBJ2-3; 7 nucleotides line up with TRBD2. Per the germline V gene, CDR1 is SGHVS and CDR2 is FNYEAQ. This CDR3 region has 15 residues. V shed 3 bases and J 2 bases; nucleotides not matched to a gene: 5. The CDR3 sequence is CASSFSGGYTDTQYF. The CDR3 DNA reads TGTGCCAGCAGCTTTTCGGGAGGCTACACAGATACGCAGTATTTT.

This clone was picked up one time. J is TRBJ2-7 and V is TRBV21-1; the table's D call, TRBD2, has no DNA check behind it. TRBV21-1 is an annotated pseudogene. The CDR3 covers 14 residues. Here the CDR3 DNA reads TGTGCCGGGCCCCCGGGGGGCCTGGCCTACGAGCAGTACTTC. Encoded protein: CAGPPGGLAYEQYF.

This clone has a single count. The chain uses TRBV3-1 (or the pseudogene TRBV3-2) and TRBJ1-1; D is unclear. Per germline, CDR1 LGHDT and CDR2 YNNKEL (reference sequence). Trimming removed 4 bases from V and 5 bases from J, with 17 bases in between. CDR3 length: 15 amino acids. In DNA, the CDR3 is TGTGCCAGCAGCCCGGACCGGGCCAGAGGGACTGAAGCTTTCTTT. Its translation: CASSPDRARGTEAFF.

CDR3 nucleotides: TGTGCCATCAAGGCGGGGACTGAAGCTTTCTTT. Amino acids: CAIKAGTEAFF. The chain links TRBV10-3 to TRBJ1-1; no firm D call. Germline V gene data show CDR1 as ENHRY and CDR2 as SYGVKD. Trimming removed 7 bases at V and 5 bases at J, with 8 bases between. The CDR3 spans 11 residues.

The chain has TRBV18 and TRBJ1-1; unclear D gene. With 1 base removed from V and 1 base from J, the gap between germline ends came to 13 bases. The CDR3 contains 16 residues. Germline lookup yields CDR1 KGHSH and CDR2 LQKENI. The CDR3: CASSPLANIANTEAFF. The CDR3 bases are TGTGCCAGCTCACCACTCGCAAACATAGCGAACACTGAAGCTTTCTTT. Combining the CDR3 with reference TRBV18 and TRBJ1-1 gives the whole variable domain NAGVMQNPRHLVRRRGQEARLRCSPMKGHSHVYWYRQLPEEGLKFMVYLQKENIIDESGMPKERFSAEFPKEGPSILRIQQVVRGDSAAYFCASSPLANIANTEAFFGQGTRLTVV.